The 30 T cell receptor beta chains reported below all come from one sample, sequenced in a study of prognosis after radiotherapy for stage I lung cancer. Two rounds of multiplex PCR amplified TCR beta CDR3 from genomic DNA. The first round of PCR was done with primers that matched each TRBV and TRBJ gene. MiXCR, applied by TCRdb to the multiplex PCR reads, yields one record per CDR3 protein. The sample lists approximately 28,000 distinct CDR3 sequences; 35% to 45% were seen once. The source material was PBMCs, sampled before or after stereotactic body radiation therapy (not recorded which). These receptors were taken from a donor over 45 with non-small cell lung cancer.

In this sample, this clonotype turned up many times. The CDR3 spells CASSQAGGSWSEQFF. DNA for the CDR3: TGTGCCAGCAGCCAAGCGGGAGGTTCTTGGAGTGAGCAGTTCTTC. The chain recombines TRBV3-1 with TRBJ2-1; TRBD2 matches 7 bases. V dropped 1 base and J dropped 9; count of bases not matched to a gene: 9. The CDR3 runs 15 residues. CDR1 is LGHDT, CDR2 YNNKEL, per germline (reference sequence).

Concerning this clonotype itself: A far more abundant clone sits one base away, making this likely a read error. The chain recombines TRBV6-2 or TRBV6-3 with TRBJ1-2; 7 nucleotides line up with TRBD1. The germline V gene has CDR1 MNHEY and CDR2 SVGEGT. J was trimmed by 8 bases and V by 5 bases; bases with no gene match: 14. The CDR3 has 15 amino acids. In DNA form, the CDR3 reads TGTGCCAGCAGTGAATCGCTAGAGGGGGCGAGCGGCTACACCTTC. The encoded protein is CASSESLEGASGYTF.

This clonotype is medium-sized by share. The rearrangement joins TRBV20-1 to TRBJ1-6; 7 positions agree with TRBD1. V shed 0 bases and J 6 bases; nucleotides not matched to a gene: 8. CDR1 and CDR2 (germline): DFQATT, SNEGSKA (reference sequence). The CDR3 length is 16 residues. This chain's CDR3 is CSARETGADFNSPLHF. The CDR3, as DNA: TGCAGTGCTAGAGAAACAGGGGCGGACTTTAATTCACCCCTCCACTTT.

Details on this clonotype: At one end the junction does not follow the germline gene, possibly because of a read error. This chain uses TRBV24-1 with TRBJ2-3; D ambiguous. The V gene's germline CDR1 is KGHDR and CDR2 SFDVKD. The CDR3 is made up of 16 amino acids. CDR3 residues: CSTSVLSVGSTDTQYF. Written as DNA, the CDR3 is TGTTCCACCAGTGTCCTAAGCGTGGGCAGCACAGATACGCAGTATTTT.

The chain employs TRBV6-5 and TRBJ2-7, with 8 positions matching TRBD2. Germline V gene sequence: CDR1 MNHEY, CDR2 SVGAGI. The J segment lost 3 bases and the V segment lost 4 bases, leaving 5 bases of the junction unmatched. The CDR3 loop spans 14 amino acids. The CDR3 loop is CASSSQRGYYEQYF. CDR3 nucleotide sequence: TGTGCCAGCAGTTCCCAGCGGGGGTACTACGAGCAGTACTTC.

The rearrangement uses TRBV11-1 and TRBJ1-5; tentative D call: TRBD1 (5 bases). CDR3 length: 13 residues. V shed 2 bases and J shed 7 bases, with 9 bases lying between them. The germline CDR1 and CDR2 sequences are SGHAT and FQDESV (reference sequence). The chain's CDR3 is CASSLSGDQPQHF. The CDR3 bases are TGTGCCAGCAGCTTATCTGGGGACCAGCCCCAGCATTTT.

This clonotype was seen repeatedly, ten times or more. The rearrangement links TRBV7-9 to TRBJ1-6; 10 nucleotides match TRBD1. The CDR3 is 16 amino acids. The germline V gene encodes CDR1 SEHNR and CDR2 FQNEAQ (reference sequence). With 1 base clipped from V and 9 bases from J, the junction kept 6 bases outside the gene matches. CDR3 loop: CASSLGGQGVGSPLHF. The DNA of the CDR3 is TGTGCCAGCAGCTTAGGTGGACAGGGGGTGGGTTCACCCCTCCACTTT.

Notes on this clonotype: At one end the junction does not follow the germline gene, possibly because of a read error. This rearrangement joins TRBV20-1 to TRBJ2-1; TRBD2 matches at 13 bases. The CDR3 extends over 17 amino acids. CDR1 and CDR2 (germline): DFQATT, SNEGSKA (reference sequence). For the CDR3, the DNA is TGCAGTTCTAGACTATATACTGTGACTAGCGGGAGGAATGAGCAGTTCTTC. The encoded protein is CSSRLYTVTSGRNEQFF.

This clonotype has at least ten counts. The rearrangement links TRBV5-1 to TRBJ2-3, with D tentatively TRBD1 (7 bases). The CDR3 loop spans 16 amino acids. Trimming shortened V by 4 bases and J by 2 bases, and 17 bases separated the two germline ends. Germline CDR1 reads SGHRS; CDR2 reads YFSETQ. Here the CDR3 DNA reads TGCGCCAGCAGCACAGGGGACTTTACATACACAGATACGCAGTATTTT. The encoded protein is CASSTGDFTYTDTQYF.

This clonotype occurred many times. The chain couples TRBV7-3 to TRBJ1-4; D remains ambiguous. Germline-derived CDR1 and CDR2 are SGHTA and FQGTGA. Trimming cost V 0 bases and J 0 bases, with 17 bases left between them. This CDR3 region has 19 residues. DNA for the CDR3: TGTGCCAGCAGCTTAACGTGGGCAGTCCTAGTTGCAACTAATGAAAAACTGTTTTTT. Translation: CASSLTWAVLVATNEKLFF.

As concerns this clonotype: A read error may produce the germline difference seen at one junction end. CDR3 DNA: TGTGCCCGGAGTTACGTGGGATATAATTCACCCCTCCACTTT. It codes for CARSYVGYNSPLHF. The gene calls are TRBV30 and TRBJ1-6; D remains ambiguous. The V gene's germline CDR1 is GTSNPN and CDR2 SVGIG (reference sequence). The CDR3 runs 14 residues.

This clonotype has only a few counts. This sequence joins TRBV5-6 and TRBJ1-2, with TRBD1 as a possible D gene (5 bases). The V and J ends lost 4 bases and 2 bases respectively, with 9 bases between them. Germline CDR1 SGHDT, CDR2 YYEEEE. The CDR3 sequence is 13 residues long. The CDR3 coding sequence is TGTGCCAGCAGCCGCCGGGACAACTATGGCTACACCTTC. Translation: CASSRRDNYGYTF.

The sample holds many counts of this clonotype. V is TRBV10-3 and J is TRBJ2-1, with 13 bases identical to TRBD2. The V gene's germline CDR1 is ENHRY and CDR2 SYGVKD. The CDR3 is 18 amino acids. The V segment lost 4 bases and the J segment 7 bases; nucleotides outside the gene matches: 13. The CDR3 loop reads CAISAVGLAGAGANEQFF. The DNA of the CDR3 is TGTGCCATCAGTGCGGTCGGACTAGCGGGAGCAGGTGCTAATGAGCAGTTCTTC.

V is TRBV10-3 and J is TRBJ2-3, with 9 positions matching TRBD2. Germline V lookup: CDR1 ENHRY, CDR2 SYGVKD. CDR3 length: 18 amino acids. Trimming at V came to 0 bases and at J to 0 bases, leaving 7 bases not matched to a gene. The CDR3 loop reads CAISESGTSRISTDTQYF. The CDR3 DNA follows: TGTGCCATCAGTGAGTCAGGGACTAGCAGGATAAGCACAGATACGCAGTATTTT.

This clonotype appeared a few times. With only one base between it and a far larger clone, this is likely a read error. The V and J genes are TRBV6-2 or TRBV6-3 and TRBJ2-5; the D gene is possibly TRBD1 (5 bases). Germline V gives CDR1 MNHEY, CDR2 SVGEGT. Trimming took 4 bases from V and 2 from J, leaving 8 bases between them. The CDR3 totals 13 residues. CDR3 loop: CASSCGAQETQYF. Written as DNA, the CDR3 is TGTGCCAGCAGTTGTGGGGCTCAAGAGACCCAGTACTTC.

The rearrangement links TRBV5-1 to TRBJ2-1, with 9 bases aligning to TRBD1. The CDR3 extends over 16 amino acids. Germline lookup yields CDR1 SGHRS and CDR2 YFSETQ. The V and J ends lost 4 bases and 4 bases, in that order; junction bases with no gene match: 9. This CDR3 reads CASSLDPGQGYNEQFF. DNA for the CDR3: TGCGCCAGCAGCCTGGATCCGGGACAGGGATACAATGAGCAGTTCTTC. Filled out from reference TRBV5-1 and TRBJ2-1, the complete variable domain reads KAGVTQTPRYLIKTRGQQVTLSCSPISGHRSVSWYQQTPGQGLQFLFEYFSETQRNKGNFPGRFSGRQFSNSRSEMNVSTLELGDSALYLCASSLDPGQGYNEQFFGPGTRLTVL.

This clonotype was counted at least ten times. The J gene is TRBJ1-5, the V gene TRBV19; 9 bases align to TRBD1. V trimming: 3 bases; J trimming: 5 bases; junction bases outside the gene matches: 5. The V gene's germline CDR1 is LNHDA and CDR2 SQIVND (reference sequence). There are 15 residues in the CDR3. The CDR3 bases are TGTGCCAGTAGTATTAGTAGGGACAGGGATCAGCCCCAGCATTTT. Protein sequence: CASSISRDRDQPQHF.

This clonotype showed up many times. This sequence joins TRBV5-6 and TRBJ1-2; 7 bases align to TRBD1. Germline V lookup: CDR1 SGHDT, CDR2 YYEEEE. With V trimmed by 6 bases and J by 4 bases, 21 bases remained unmatched. The CDR3 length is 18 residues. The CDR3 DNA sequence: TGTGCCAGCATCTATACACCGGGACAGACAACTAGCACCTATGGCTACACCTTC. Translated: CASIYTPGQTTSTYGYTF.

Judged by abundance, this clonotype is medium-sized. The genes are TRBV27 and TRBJ1-2; D remains unclear. This CDR3 spans 14 amino acids. From germline, CDR1 is MNHEY and CDR2 SMNVEV (reference sequence). With 2 bases removed from V and 2 bases from J, the gap between germline ends came to 9 bases. The CDR3 is CASSLIPDNYGYTF. In DNA, the CDR3 is TGTGCCAGCAGTTTAATCCCGGACAACTATGGCTACACCTTC.

Ten or more counts support this clonotype. The chain links TRBV15 to TRBJ2-7; D unclear. Germline V gene lookup returns CDR1 LNHNV and CDR2 YYDKDF (reference sequence). The length of the CDR3 is 13 residues. Trimming removed 8 bases from V and 1 base from J, with 12 bases in between. The CDR3 sequence: CATRKDGSYEQYF. The CDR3 bases are TGTGCCACCCGAAAGGACGGATCCTACGAGCAGTACTTC. The variable domain in full, completed from reference TRBV15 and TRBJ2-7, reads DAMVIQNPRYQVTQFGKPVTLSCSQTLNHNVMYWYQQKSSQAPKLLFHYYDKDFNNEADTPDNFQSRRPNTSFCFLDIRSPGLGDTAMYLCATRKDGSYEQYFGPGTRLTVT.

This clonotype came up a few times. The likely explanation is a read error, given a far larger clone one base away. The chain combines TRBV6-2 or TRBV6-3 with TRBJ2-7, with D perhaps TRBD1 (6 bases). The CDR3 loop spans 13 amino acids. Deletions cut 8 bases from V and 4 bases from J, with 15 bases between. Looked up from germline, CDR1 is MNHEY and CDR2 is SVGEGT. CDR3 protein: CASGGRERYEQYF. The CDR3 region has the DNA TGTGCCAGCGGGGGCAGGGAACGGTACGAGCAGTACTTC.

This clonotype was detected many times. J is TRBJ2-3 and V is TRBV9, with D maybe TRBD1 (5 bases). Looked up from germline, CDR1 is SGDLS and CDR2 is YYNGEE. CDR3 size: 13 residues. V was clipped by 4 bases and J by 3 bases, with 9 bases between them. CDR3 sequence: CASSLQGTDTQYF. Written as DNA, the CDR3 is TGTGCCAGCAGCCTCCAGGGAACAGATACGCAGTATTTT.

V and J are TRBV20-1 and TRBJ1-1; D call uncertain. CDR1 and CDR2 from the germline V gene are DFQATT and SNEGSKA (reference sequence). The CDR3 contains 15 residues. Trimming took 0 bases from V and 5 from J, leaving 16 bases between them. The CDR3 sequence: CSARDDPSRGTEAFF. The CDR3 coding sequence is TGCAGTGCTAGAGATGATCCCTCCCGAGGGACTGAAGCTTTCTTT.

The rearrangement links TRBV6-1 to TRBJ2-7, with TRBD1 matching 8 bases. V was clipped by 6 bases and J by 0 bases; unmatched bases: 16. The CDR3 sequence is 18 residues long. Germline CDR1 and CDR2: MNHNS and SASEGT. Written as DNA, the CDR3 is TGTGCCAGCAGATCCGTCATGGGGACAGGCGGGGACTCCTACGAGCAGTACTTC. It translates to CASRSVMGTGGDSYEQYF.

This clonotype was counted many times. The chain has TRBV11-1 and TRBJ1-1; no clear D gene. The CDR3 has 13 residues. Germline V CDR1 and CDR2: SGHAT, FQDESV (reference sequence). V lost 5 bases, J lost 1 base, and 8 bases lay in between. This CDR3 is CASSLGGNTEAFF. CDR3 bases: TGTGCCAGCAGCCTGGGAGGGAACACTGAAGCTTTCTTT.

The chain links TRBV27 to TRBJ1-5, with D possibly matching TRBD1 (5 bases). Trimming took 5 bases from V and 4 from J, leaving 18 bases between them. CDR1 and CDR2 from the germline V gene are MNHEY and SMNVEV (reference sequence). The CDR3 has 16 residues. For the CDR3, the DNA is TGTGCCAGCAGTCCCAGACAGACTTTAGCGAATCAGCCCCAGCATTTT. Amino acids: CASSPRQTLANQPQHF.

This clonotype has a handful of counts. Just one base apart from a much larger clone, this may be a read error. The chain has TRBV3-1 and TRBJ2-7; TRBD1 matches 8 bases. Trimming removed 7 bases from V and 2 bases from J; junction bases left unmatched: 7. CDR1 and CDR2 (germline): LGHDT, YNNKEL (reference sequence). CDR3 length: 14 amino acids. This chain's CDR3 is CASNPGQGPYEQYF. The CDR3, as DNA: TGTGCCAGCAACCCCGGACAGGGCCCCTACGAGCAGTACTTC.

Details on this clonotype: This sequence is one base from a far larger clone and is likely a read error. The chain carries TRBV6-4 and TRBJ1-6, with D unclear. Germline-derived CDR1 and CDR2 are MRHNA and SNTAGT. The CDR3 has 16 residues. The CDR3: CASSYSLPSYNLPLHF. As DNA, the CDR3 is TGTGCCAGCAGTTACTCCCTGCCCTCCTATAATTTACCCCTCCACTTT.

In its sample, this clonotype was seen many times. The J gene is TRBJ2-2, the V gene TRBV6-1; D is uncertain. The germline gives CDR1 MNHNS, CDR2 SASEGT. The V end lost 0 bases, the J end lost 2 bases, and 7 bases lay between the germline ends. The CDR3 is 15 amino acids. CDR3 loop: CASSEAGINTGELFF. CDR3 DNA: TGTGCCAGCAGTGAAGCAGGTATAAACACCGGGGAGCTGTTTTTT.

The chain joins TRBV28 to TRBJ1-2, with 9 positions matching TRBD1. The CDR3 extends over 14 amino acids. Germline lookup yields CDR1 MDHEN and CDR2 SYDVKM. Trimming cost V 6 bases and J 4 bases; bases outside gene matches: 6. The CDR3 spells CASSPGQGFYGYTF. CDR3 nucleotide sequence: TGTGCCAGCAGCCCGGGACAGGGATTCTATGGCTACACCTTC.